This T cell receptor beta chain was profiled in a study of T cell responses to AZD1222 COVID-19 vaccine. Background on the study: Whether given at about 4 or about 12 weeks, second doses were pooled.

Study-level points and caveats: Among the donors, most were white British and more were female, and clonal diversity was possibly underestimated. Only 5 to 7 individuals given AZD1222 were seropositive at baseline.

This table comes from immunoSEQ multiplex PCR, and its TCRdb copy is limited to in-frame clones, with some not included. The top ten clones hold roughly 10% of a sample with 150,000 to 200,000 clones, 92% of them seen once. In regard to this clone: What it binds is unknown.

V lost 2 bases and J lost 7, with 9 bases in between. CDR1 is GTSNPN, CDR2 SVGIG, per germline (reference sequence). The CDR3 spans 11 residues. The sample consisted of peripheral blood, taken on day 0 of AZD1222 vaccination. This sequence originates from an adult in good health. V gene TRBV30 combines with J gene TRBJ2-7; D is undetermined. The CDR3 DNA follows: TGTGCCTGGAGTACCTATGAAGAGCAGTACTTC. Amino acids: CAWSTYEEQYF.